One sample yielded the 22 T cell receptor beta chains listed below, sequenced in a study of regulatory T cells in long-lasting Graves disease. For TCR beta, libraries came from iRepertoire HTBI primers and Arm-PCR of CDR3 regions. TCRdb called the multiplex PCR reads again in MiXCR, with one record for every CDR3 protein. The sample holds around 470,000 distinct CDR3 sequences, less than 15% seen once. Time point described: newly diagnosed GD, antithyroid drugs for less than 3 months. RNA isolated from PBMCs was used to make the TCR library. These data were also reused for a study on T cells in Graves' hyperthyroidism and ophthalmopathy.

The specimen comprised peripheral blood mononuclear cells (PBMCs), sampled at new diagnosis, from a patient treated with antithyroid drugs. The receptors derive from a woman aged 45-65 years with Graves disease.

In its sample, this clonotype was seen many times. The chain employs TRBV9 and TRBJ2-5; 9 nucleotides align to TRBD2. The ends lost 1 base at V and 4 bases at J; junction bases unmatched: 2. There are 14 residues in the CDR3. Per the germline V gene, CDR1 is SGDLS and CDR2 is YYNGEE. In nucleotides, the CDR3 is TGTGCCAGCAGCGTAAAACTAGCGGGAGAGACCCAGTACTTC. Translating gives CASSVKLAGETQYF. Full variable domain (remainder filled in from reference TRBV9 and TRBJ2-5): DSGVTQTPKHLITATGQRVTLRCSPRSGDLSVYWYQQSLDQGLQFLIQYYNGEERAKGNILERFSAQQFPDLHSELNLSSLELGDSALYFCASSVKLAGETQYFGPGTRLLVL.

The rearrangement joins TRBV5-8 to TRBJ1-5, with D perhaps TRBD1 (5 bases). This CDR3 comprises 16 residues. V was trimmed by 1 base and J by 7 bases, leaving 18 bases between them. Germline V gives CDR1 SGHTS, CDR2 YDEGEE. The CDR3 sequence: CASSLIISAGQQPQHF. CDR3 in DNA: TGTGCCAGCAGCTTGATCATATCAGCAGGGCAACAGCCCCAGCATTTT.

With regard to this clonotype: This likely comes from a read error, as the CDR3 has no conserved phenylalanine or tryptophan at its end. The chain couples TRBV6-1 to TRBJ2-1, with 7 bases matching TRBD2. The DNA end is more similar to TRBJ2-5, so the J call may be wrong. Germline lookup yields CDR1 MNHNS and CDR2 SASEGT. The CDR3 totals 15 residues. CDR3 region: CASRRAGTTKETQYL. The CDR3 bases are TGTGCCAGCAGACGAGCGGGAACAACCAAAGAGACCCAGTACCTC.

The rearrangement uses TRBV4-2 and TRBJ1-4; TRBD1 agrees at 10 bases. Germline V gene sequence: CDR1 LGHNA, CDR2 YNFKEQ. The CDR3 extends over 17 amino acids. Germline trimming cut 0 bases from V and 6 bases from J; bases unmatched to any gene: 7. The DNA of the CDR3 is TGTGCCAGCAGCCAAGAAGGACGGACAGGGGGTTATGAAAAACTGTTTTTT. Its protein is CASSQEGRTGGYEKLFF.

The CDR3 is CASSLGDNFRGKNIQYF. The CDR3 DNA is TGTGCCAGCAGTTTAGGTGACAACTTCAGGGGCAAAAACATTCAGTACTTC. The chain recombines TRBV28 with TRBJ2-4, with D possibly being TRBD1 (6 bases). Trimming shortened V by 2 bases and J by 3 bases, and 17 bases separated the two germline ends. This CDR3 comprises 17 residues. In germline, CDR1 is MDHEN, CDR2 SYDVKM.

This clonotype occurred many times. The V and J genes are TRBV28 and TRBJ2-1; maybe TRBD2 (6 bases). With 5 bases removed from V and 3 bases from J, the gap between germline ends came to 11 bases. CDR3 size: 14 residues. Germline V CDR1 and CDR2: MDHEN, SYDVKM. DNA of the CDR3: TGTGCCAGCAGTCTCCCCGGGAGCTACAATGAGCAGTTCTTC. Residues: CASSLPGSYNEQFF.

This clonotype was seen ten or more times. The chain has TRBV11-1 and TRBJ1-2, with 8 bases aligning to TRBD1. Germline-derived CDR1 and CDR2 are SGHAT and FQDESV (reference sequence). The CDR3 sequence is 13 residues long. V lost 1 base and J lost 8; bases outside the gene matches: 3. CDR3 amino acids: CASSLVTGVGYTF. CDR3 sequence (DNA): TGTGCCAGCAGCTTAGTGACAGGGGTCGGCTACACCTTC.

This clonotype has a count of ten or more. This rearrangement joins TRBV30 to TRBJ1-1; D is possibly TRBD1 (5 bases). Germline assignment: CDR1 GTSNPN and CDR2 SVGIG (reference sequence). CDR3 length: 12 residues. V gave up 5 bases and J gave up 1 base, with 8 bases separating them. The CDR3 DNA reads TGTGCCTGGGGGGGAGGGAACACTGAAGCTTTCTTT. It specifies CAWGGGNTEAFF.

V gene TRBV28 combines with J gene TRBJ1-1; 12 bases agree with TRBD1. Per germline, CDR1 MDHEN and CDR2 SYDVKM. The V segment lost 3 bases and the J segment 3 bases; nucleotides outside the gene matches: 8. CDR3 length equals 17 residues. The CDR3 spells CASSLEVGTGGDTEAFF. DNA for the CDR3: TGTGCCAGCAGTTTGGAAGTGGGGACAGGGGGCGACACTGAAGCTTTCTTT.

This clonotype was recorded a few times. The CDR3 DNA sequence: TGCGCCAGCAGCTTGGGTCGGGACAGGATTGAAAAACTGTTTTTT. This sequence encodes CASSLGRDRIEKLFF. The J gene is TRBJ1-4, the V gene TRBV5-1; TRBD1 aligns across 8 bases. J was trimmed by 7 bases and V by 0 bases; bases with no gene match: 5. Germline CDR1 and CDR2: SGHRS and YFSETQ. The CDR3 spans 15 residues.

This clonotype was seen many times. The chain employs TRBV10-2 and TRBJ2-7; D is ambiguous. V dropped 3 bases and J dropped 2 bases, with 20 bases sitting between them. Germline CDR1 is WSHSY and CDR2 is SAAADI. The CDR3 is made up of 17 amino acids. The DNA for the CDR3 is TGCGCCAGCAGTGAACATAGGGTCGCAGCGCAAGCCTACGAGCAGTACTTC. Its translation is CASSEHRVAAQAYEQYF.

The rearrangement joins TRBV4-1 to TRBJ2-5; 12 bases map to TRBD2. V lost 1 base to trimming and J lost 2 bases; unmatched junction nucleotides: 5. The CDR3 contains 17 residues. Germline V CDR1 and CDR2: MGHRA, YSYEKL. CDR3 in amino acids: CASSQVGLAGGQETQYF. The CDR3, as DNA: TGCGCCAGCAGCCAAGTTGGGCTAGCGGGAGGGCAAGAGACCCAGTACTTC.

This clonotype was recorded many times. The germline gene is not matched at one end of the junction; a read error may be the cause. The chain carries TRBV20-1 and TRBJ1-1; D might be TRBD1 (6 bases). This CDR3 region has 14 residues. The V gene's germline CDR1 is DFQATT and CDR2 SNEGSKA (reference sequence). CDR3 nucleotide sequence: TGCAGTGCCAGAGTAGGGGGTTGGAACACTGAAGCTTTCTTT. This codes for CSARVGGWNTEAFF.

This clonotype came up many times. CDR3 region: CASSQGVAGPQETQYF. In DNA, the CDR3 is TGTGCCAGCAGCCAAGGGGTAGCGGGGCCACAAGAGACCCAGTACTTC. This chain uses TRBV2 with TRBJ2-5, with 8 bases matching TRBD2. CDR1 SNHLY and CDR2 FYNNEI come from the germline V gene. With V trimmed by 6 bases and J by 2 bases, 11 bases remained unmatched. The CDR3 runs to 16 residues.

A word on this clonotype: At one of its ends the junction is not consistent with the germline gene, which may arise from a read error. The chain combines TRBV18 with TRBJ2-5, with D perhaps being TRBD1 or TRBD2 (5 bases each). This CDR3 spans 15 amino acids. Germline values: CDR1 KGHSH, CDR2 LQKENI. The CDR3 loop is CSSSPLVAGTETQYF. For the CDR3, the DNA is TGTTCCAGCTCACCACTAGTCGCAGGGACCGAGACCCAGTACTTC.

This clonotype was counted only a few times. CDR3 loop: CASSRDPNPYNEQFF. The CDR3 bases are TGTGCCAGCAGCCGAGACCCTAATCCCTACAATGAGCAGTTCTTC. The rearrangement uses TRBV3-1 and TRBJ2-1; D gene uncertain. V was cut by 4 bases and J by 2 bases, with 12 bases left in between. CDR1 and CDR2 from the germline V gene are LGHDT and YNNKEL (reference sequence). The CDR3 spans 15 residues.

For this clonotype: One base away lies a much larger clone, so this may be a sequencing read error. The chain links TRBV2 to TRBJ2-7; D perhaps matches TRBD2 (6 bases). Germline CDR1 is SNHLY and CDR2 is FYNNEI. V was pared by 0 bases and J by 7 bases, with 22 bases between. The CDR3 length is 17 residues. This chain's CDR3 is CASSEAGGVNFYNEQYF. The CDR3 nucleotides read TGTGCCAGCAGTGAAGCGGGGGGAGTTAACTTCTACAATGAGCAGTACTTC.

The CDR3 nucleotides read TGTGCCAGCAGCGTACTAGCGCAGTCGTACAATGAGCAGTTCTTC. Translated, it gives CASSVLAQSYNEQFF. The gene calls are TRBV9 and TRBJ2-1, with D perhaps matching TRBD2 (6 bases). With 1 base removed from V and 4 bases from J, the gap between germline ends came to 12 bases. Germline-derived CDR1 and CDR2 are SGDLS and YYNGEE. The CDR3 is 15 amino acids.

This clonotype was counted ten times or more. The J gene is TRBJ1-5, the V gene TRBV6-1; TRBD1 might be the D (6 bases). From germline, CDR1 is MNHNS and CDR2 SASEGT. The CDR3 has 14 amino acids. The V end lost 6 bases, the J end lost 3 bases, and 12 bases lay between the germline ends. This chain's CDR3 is CASSIGGANQPQHF. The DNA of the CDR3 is TGTGCCAGCAGCATAGGGGGGGCCAATCAGCCCCAGCATTTT.

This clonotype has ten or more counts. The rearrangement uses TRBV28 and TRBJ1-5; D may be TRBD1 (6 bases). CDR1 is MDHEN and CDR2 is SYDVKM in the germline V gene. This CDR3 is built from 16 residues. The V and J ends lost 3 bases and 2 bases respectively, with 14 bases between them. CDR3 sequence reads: CASSLAEGGGNQPQHF. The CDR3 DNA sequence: TGTGCCAGCAGTTTGGCCGAGGGGGGAGGCAATCAGCCCCAGCATTTT.

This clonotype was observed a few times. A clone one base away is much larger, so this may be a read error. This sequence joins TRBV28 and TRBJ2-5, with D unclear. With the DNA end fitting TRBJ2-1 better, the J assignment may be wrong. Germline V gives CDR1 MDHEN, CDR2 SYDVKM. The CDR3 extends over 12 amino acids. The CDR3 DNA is TGTGCCAGCAGTTTTATGGGCAATGGGCAGTTCTTC. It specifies CASSFMGNGQFF.

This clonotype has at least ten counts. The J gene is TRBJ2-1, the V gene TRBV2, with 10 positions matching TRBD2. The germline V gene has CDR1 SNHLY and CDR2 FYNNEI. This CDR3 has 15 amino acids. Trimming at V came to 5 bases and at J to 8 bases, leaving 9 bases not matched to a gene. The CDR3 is CASSLAGVAGDEQFF. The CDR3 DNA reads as TGTGCCAGCAGTCTAGCGGGAGTTGCTGGGGATGAGCAGTTCTTC. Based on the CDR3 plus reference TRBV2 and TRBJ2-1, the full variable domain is EPEVTQTPSHQVTQMGQEVILRCVPISNHLYFYWYRQILGQKVEFLVSFYNNEISEKSEIFDDQFSVERPDGSNFTLKIRSTKLEDSAMYFCASSLAGVAGDEQFFGPGTRLTVL.